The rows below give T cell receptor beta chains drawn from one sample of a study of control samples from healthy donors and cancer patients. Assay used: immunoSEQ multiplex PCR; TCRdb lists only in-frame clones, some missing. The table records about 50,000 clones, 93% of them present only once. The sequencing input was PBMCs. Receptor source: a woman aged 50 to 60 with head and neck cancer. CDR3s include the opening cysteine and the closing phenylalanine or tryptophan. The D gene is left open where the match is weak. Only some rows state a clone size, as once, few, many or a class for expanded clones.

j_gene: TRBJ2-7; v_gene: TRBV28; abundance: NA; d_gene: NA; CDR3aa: CASSPWDVKAQYF; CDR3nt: TGTGCCAGCAGTCCCTGGGACGTTAAGGCGCAGTACTTC
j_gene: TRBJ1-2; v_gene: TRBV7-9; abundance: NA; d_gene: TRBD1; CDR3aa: CASSPRLSGTDIYGYTF; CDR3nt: TGTGCCAGCAGCCCGCGCCTGTCCGGGACAGATATCTATGGCTACACCTTC
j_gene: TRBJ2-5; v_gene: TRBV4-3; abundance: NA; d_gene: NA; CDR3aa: CASSHLVTGKEETQYF; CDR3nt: TGCGCCAGCAGCCACCTCGTGACAGGCAAGGAGGAGACCCAGTACTTC
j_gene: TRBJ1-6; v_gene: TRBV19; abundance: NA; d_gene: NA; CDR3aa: CASSIEGGSPLHF; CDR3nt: TGTGCCAGTAGTATAGAAGGGGGTTCACCCCTCCACTTT
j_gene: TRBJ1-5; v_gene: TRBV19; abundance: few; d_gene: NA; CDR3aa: CATQVGGNQPQHF; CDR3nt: TGTGCCACCCAGGTAGGGGGCAATCAGCCCCAGCATTTT
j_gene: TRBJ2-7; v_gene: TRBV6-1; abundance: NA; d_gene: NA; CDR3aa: CASSVEQGGGSYEQYF; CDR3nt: TGTGCCAGCAGTGTTGAACAGGGGGGAGGGTCCTACGAGCAGTACTTC
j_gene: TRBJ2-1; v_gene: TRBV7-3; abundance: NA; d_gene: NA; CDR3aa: CASSLAGNNEQFF; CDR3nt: TGTGCCAGCAGCTTAGCCGGAAACAATGAGCAGTTCTTC
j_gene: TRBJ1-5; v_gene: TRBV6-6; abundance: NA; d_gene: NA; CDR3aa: CASSYSKAGVNQPQHF; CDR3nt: TGTGCCAGCAGTTACTCGAAGGCAGGCGTGAATCAGCCCCAGCATTTT
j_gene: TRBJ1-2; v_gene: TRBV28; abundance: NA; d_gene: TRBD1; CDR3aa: CASRPTRTGSPYGYTF; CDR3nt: TGTGCCAGCAGACCTACTCGGACAGGGAGTCCATATGGCTACACCTTC
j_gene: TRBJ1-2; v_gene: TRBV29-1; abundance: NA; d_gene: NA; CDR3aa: CSVYYSGYTF; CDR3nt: TGCAGCGTGTACTACAGCGGCTACACCTTC
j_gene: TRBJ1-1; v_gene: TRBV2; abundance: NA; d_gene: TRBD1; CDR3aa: CASSEQQGIAFF; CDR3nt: TGTGCCAGCAGCGAACAACAGGGGATAGCTTTCTTT
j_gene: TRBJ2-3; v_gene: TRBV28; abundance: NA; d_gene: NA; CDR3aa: CASSLGRGFTDTQYF; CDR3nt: TGTGCCAGCAGTTTGGGCAGGGGATTCACAGATACGCAGTATTTT
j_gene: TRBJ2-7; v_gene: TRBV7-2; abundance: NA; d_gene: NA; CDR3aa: CASSLSRDLSSYEQYF; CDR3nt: TGTGCCAGCAGCTTATCCCGAGACCTTAGCTCCTACGAGCAGTACTTC
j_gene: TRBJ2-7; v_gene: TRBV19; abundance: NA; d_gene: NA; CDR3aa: CASSIRRSYEQYF; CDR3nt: TGTGCCAGTAGTATTCGGCGGAGCTACGAGCAGTACTTC
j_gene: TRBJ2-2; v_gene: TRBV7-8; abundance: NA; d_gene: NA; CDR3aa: CASSLLGAGELFF; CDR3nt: TGTGCCAGCAGCTTACTGGGGGCCGGGGAGCTGTTTTTT
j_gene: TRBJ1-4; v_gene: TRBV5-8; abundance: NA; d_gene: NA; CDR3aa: CASSYRPTNEKLFF; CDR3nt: TGTGCCAGCAGCTATAGGCCAACTAATGAAAAACTGTTTTTT
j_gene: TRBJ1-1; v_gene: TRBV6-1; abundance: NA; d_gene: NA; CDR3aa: CASSEKTTNTEAFF; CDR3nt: TGTGCCAGCAGTGAGAAAACAACTAACACTGAAGCTTTCTTT
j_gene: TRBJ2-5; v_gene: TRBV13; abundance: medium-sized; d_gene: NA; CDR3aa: CASSLEGSLETQYF; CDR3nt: TGTGCCAGCAGCTTAGAAGGTAGTTTAGAGACCCAGTACTTC
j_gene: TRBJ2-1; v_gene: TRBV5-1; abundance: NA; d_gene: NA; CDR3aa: CASSTGVYSYNEQFF; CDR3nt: TGCGCCAGCAGCACCGGGGTTTACTCCTACAATGAGCAGTTCTTC
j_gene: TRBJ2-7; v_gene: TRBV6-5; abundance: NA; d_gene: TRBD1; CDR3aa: CASNRDRDLYEQYF; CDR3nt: TGTGCCAGCAATCGCGACAGGGACCTCTACGAGCAGTACTTC
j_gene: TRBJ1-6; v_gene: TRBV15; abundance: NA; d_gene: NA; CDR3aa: CATSGLLSSPLHF; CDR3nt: TGTGCCACCAGCGGATTACTCTCTTCACCCCTCCACTTT
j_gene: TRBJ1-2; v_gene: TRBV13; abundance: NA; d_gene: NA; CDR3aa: CASSSNYGYTF; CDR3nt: TGTGCCAGCAGCTCGAACTATGGCTACACCTTC
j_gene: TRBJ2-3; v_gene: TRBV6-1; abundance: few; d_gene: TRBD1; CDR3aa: CASSEIRTGGGDTQYF; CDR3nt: TGTGCCAGCAGTGAAATTAGGACAGGGGGCGGTGATACGCAGTATTTT
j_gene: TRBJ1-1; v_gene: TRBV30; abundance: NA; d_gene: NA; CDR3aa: CAWSDGVNTEAFF; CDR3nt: TGTGCCTGGAGTGACGGGGTGAACACTGAAGCTTTCTTT
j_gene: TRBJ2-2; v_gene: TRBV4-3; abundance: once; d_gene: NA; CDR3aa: CASSQDWGYTGELFF; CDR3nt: TGCGCCAGCAGCCAAGATTGGGGATACACCGGGGAGCTGTTTTTT
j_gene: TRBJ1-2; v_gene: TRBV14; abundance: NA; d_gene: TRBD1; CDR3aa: CASSPTGNYGYTF; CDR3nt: TGTGCCAGCAGCCCGACAGGGAACTATGGCTACACCTTC
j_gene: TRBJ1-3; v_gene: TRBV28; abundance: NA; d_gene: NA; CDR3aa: CASSLSGARGNTIYF; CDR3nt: TGTGCCAGCAGTTTATCGGGGGCTAGGGGAAACACCATATATTTT
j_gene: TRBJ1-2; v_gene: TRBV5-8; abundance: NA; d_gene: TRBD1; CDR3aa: CASSGPGQWDGYTF; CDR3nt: TGTGCCAGCAGCGGACCGGGACAGTGGGATGGCTACACCTTC
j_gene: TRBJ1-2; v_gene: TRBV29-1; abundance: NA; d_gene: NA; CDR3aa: CSVENGNYYGYTF; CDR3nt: TGCAGCGTTGAAAACGGGAATTACTATGGCTACACCTTC
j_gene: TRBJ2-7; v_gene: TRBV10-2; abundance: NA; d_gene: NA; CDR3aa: CASSRGTYEQYF; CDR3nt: TGCGCCAGCAGCCGGGGAACCTACGAGCAGTACTTC
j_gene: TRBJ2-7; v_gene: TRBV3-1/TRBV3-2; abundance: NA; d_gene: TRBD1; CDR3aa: CASSPREGAEQYF; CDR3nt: TGTGCCAGCAGCCCCCGTGAGGGGGCCGAGCAGTACTTC
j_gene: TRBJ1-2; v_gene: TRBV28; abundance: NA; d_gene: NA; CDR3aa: CASSLVREGGYTF; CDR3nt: TGTGCCAGCAGTTTAGTCAGGGAGGGTGGCTACACCTTC
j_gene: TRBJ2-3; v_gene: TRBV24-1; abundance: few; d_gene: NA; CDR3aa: CATSDSQLARTDTQYF; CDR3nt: TGTGCCACCAGTGATTCCCAACTAGCAAGGACAGATACGCAGTATTTT
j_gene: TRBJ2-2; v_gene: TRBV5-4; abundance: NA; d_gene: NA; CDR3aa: CASSGGPGAGELFF; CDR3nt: TGTGCCAGCAGCGGGGGCCCGGGCGCCGGGGAGCTGTTTTTT
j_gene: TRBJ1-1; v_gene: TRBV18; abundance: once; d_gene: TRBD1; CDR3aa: CASNRGPNTEAFF; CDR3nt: TGTGCCAGCAACAGGGGGCCGAACACTGAAGCTTTCTTT
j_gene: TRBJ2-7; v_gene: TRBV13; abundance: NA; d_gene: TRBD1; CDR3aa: CASTLGTARSYEQYF; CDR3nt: TGTGCCAGCACCCTAGGGACAGCACGATCCTACGAGCAGTACTTC
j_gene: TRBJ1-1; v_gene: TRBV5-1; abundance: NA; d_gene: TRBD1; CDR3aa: CASSSGTGEAEAFF; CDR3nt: TGCGCCAGCAGCTCGGGGACAGGGGAGGCTGAAGCTTTCTTT
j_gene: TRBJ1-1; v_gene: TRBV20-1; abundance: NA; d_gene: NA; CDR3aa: CSAMGSAEAFF; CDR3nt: TGCAGTGCTATGGGGTCCGCTGAAGCTTTCTTT
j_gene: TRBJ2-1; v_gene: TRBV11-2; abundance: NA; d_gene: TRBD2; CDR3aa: CASSLGPSGKGEQFF; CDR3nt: TGTGCCAGCAGCTTAGGGCCTAGCGGGAAAGGCGAGCAGTTCTTC
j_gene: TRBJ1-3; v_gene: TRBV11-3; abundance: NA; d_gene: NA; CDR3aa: CASSLGSGAGNTIYF; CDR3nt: TGTGCCAGCAGCTTAGGATCGGGGGCTGGAAACACCATATATTTT
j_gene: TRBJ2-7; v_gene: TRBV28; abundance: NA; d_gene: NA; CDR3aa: CASAKTVPYEQYF; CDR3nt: TGTGCCAGTGCCAAGACAGTACCCTACGAGCAGTACTTC
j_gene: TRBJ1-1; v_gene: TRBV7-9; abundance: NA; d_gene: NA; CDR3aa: CASSSPRGSAFF; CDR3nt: TGTGCCAGCAGCTCACCCAGGGGATCGGCTTTCTTT
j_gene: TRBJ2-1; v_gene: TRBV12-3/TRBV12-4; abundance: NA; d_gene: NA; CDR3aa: CASSLRGNNEQFF; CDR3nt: TGTGCCAGCAGTTTACGAGGGAACAATGAGCAGTTCTTC
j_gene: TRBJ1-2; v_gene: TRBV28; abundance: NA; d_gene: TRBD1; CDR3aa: CASSLGQGYGYTF; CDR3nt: TGTGCCAGCAGTCTCGGACAGGGCTATGGCTACACCTTC
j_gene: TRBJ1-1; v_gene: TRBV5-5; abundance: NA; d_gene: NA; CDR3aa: CASSLLSDQNTEAFF; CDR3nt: TGTGCCAGCAGCTTGTTGTCAGATCAGAACACTGAAGCTTTCTTT
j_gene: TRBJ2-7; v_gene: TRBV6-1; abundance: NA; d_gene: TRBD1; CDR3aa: CASSEAGQGWEQYF; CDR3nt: TGTGCCAGCAGTGAAGCCGGACAGGGCTGGGAGCAGTACTTC
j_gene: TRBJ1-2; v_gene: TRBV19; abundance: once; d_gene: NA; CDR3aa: CASSFRDANYGYTF; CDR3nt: TGTGCCAGTAGCTTTAGGGACGCTAACTATGGCTACACCTTC